These T cell receptor beta chains were read from a single sample in a study of Graves' ophthalmopathy and Graves' hyperthyroidism. A single record per CDR3 protein comes from TCRdb applying MiXCR to the multiplex PCR reads. The table lists approximately 1.2 million distinct CDR3 sequences, approximately 35% of them singletons. Sequenced material: peripheral blood or thyroid tissue (not recorded which). These receptors all come from an adult man with Graves' hyperthyroidism. Both conserved end residues are part of each CDR3. The order of the fields is clone size, V gene, D gene, J gene, CDR3 DNA, CDR3 protein. A D gene is named only where the DNA matches it firmly. Rows give clone size only sometimes, using once, few, many, or a class for an expanded clone.

abundance: -
v_gene: TRBV19
d_gene: TRBD2
j_gene: TRBJ2-3
CDR3nt: TGTGCCAGTGGTCCGGGACTAGCATACAGGAGCACAGATACGCAGTATTTT
CDR3aa: CASGPGLAYRSTDTQYF

abundance: -
v_gene: TRBV10-3
d_gene: TRBD1
j_gene: TRBJ2-5
CDR3nt: TGTGCCATCAGTGTGACAGGGGCGGCTGAGGAGACCCAGTACTTC
CDR3aa: CAISVTGAAEETQYF

abundance: once
v_gene: TRBV2
d_gene: -
j_gene: TRBJ2-7
CDR3nt: TGTGCCAGCGTTAGACCAGGCAGCTCCTACGAGCAGTACTTC
CDR3aa: CASVRPGSSYEQYF

abundance: few
v_gene: TRBV12-3/TRBV12-4
d_gene: -
j_gene: TRBJ1-2
CDR3nt: TGTGCCAGCAGCTGGCCCAATGCCGGGACAAACTATGGCTACACCTTC
CDR3aa: CASSWPNAGTNYGYTF

abundance: -
v_gene: TRBV6-5
d_gene: -
j_gene: TRBJ2-7
CDR3nt: TGTGCCAGCCGCAAAAACGAACGCTACGAGCAGTACTTC
CDR3aa: CASRKNERYEQYF

abundance: -
v_gene: TRBV12-3/TRBV12-4
d_gene: TRBD1
j_gene: TRBJ1-2
CDR3nt: TGTGCCAGCAGTACGACCAGGGGGCCCGATGGCTACACCTTC
CDR3aa: CASSTTRGPDGYTF

abundance: -
v_gene: TRBV10-1
d_gene: TRBD2
j_gene: TRBJ2-5
CDR3nt: TGCGCCAGCTTGGAGGCTAGCGGGGGAGAAGAGACCCAGTACTTC
CDR3aa: CASLEASGGEETQYF

abundance: many
v_gene: TRBV5-6
d_gene: -
j_gene: TRBJ1-2
CDR3nt: TGTGCCAGCAGCTTGGACGGGGTCTATGGCTACACCTTC
CDR3aa: CASSLDGVYGYTF

abundance: few
v_gene: TRBV4-1
d_gene: -
j_gene: TRBJ1-2
CDR3nt: TGCGCCAGCAGCCAAGTTTTCAGTAACTATGGCTACACCTTC
CDR3aa: CASSQVFSNYGYTF

abundance: once
v_gene: TRBV25-1
d_gene: -
j_gene: TRBJ1-2
CDR3nt: TGTGCCACCAACCAGGCTCCTATTCCGTATGGCTACACCTTC
CDR3aa: CATNQAPIPYGYTF

abundance: -
v_gene: TRBV20-1
d_gene: -
j_gene: TRBJ1-5
CDR3nt: TGCAGTGCTAGAATCGGGGGCCAGGGGAATCAGCCCCAGCATTTT
CDR3aa: CSARIGGQGNQPQHF

abundance: many
v_gene: TRBV20-1
d_gene: -
j_gene: TRBJ1-6
CDR3nt: TGCAGTGCTAGGGTGGACAGAGGTCAACTCTATAATTCACCCCTCCACTTT
CDR3aa: CSARVDRGQLYNSPLHF

abundance: many
v_gene: TRBV7-2
d_gene: TRBD1
j_gene: TRBJ2-2
CDR3nt: TGTGCCAGCAGGGCGGACAGGGGAGTCACCGGGGAGCTGTTTTTT
CDR3aa: CASRADRGVTGELFF

abundance: -
v_gene: TRBV29-1
d_gene: TRBD1
j_gene: TRBJ2-7
CDR3nt: TGCAGCGTTGAAATGGACAGGGGGGTGGACACCTACGAGCAGTACTTC
CDR3aa: CSVEMDRGVDTYEQYF

abundance: -
v_gene: TRBV2
d_gene: -
j_gene: TRBJ1-4
CDR3nt: TGTGCCAGCAGTGAAGCCGGATCGGGATTTTTT
CDR3aa: CASSEAGSGFF

abundance: many
v_gene: TRBV29-1
d_gene: -
j_gene: TRBJ2-5
CDR3nt: TGCAGCGTTGGTTTCATAGGTCTCCAATCGGAGACCCAGTACTTC
CDR3aa: CSVGFIGLQSETQYF

abundance: -
v_gene: TRBV10-3
d_gene: -
j_gene: TRBJ1-6
CDR3nt: TGTGCCATCAGTGAGTTACAGGGTTTGTCACCCCTCCACTTT
CDR3aa: CAISELQGLSPLHF

abundance: -
v_gene: TRBV24-1
d_gene: -
j_gene: TRBJ2-3
CDR3nt: TGTGCCACCAGTGCGGCAGGGGACCTCACAGATACGCAGTATTTT
CDR3aa: CATSAAGDLTDTQYF

abundance: many
v_gene: TRBV29-1
d_gene: TRBD1
j_gene: TRBJ2-6
CDR3nt: TGCAGCGCACTACAGGGGGCAAACTCTGGGGCCAACGTCCTGACTTTC
CDR3aa: CSALQGANSGANVLTF

abundance: -
v_gene: TRBV2
d_gene: -
j_gene: TRBJ1-1
CDR3nt: TGTGCCAGCAAGGCCCGGGAGCGGAGTGATTCTGAAGCTTTCTTT
CDR3aa: CASKARERSDSEAFF

abundance: -
v_gene: TRBV6-5
d_gene: -
j_gene: TRBJ1-3
CDR3nt: TGTGCCAGCAGTTACTCGGCAGGGAGAAACACCATATATTTT
CDR3aa: CASSYSAGRNTIYF

abundance: -
v_gene: TRBV9
d_gene: -
j_gene: TRBJ1-1
CDR3nt: TGTGCCAGCAGAGCAGAGGGCAGGACTGAAGCTTTCTTT
CDR3aa: CASRAEGRTEAFF

abundance: few
v_gene: TRBV29-1
d_gene: TRBD2
j_gene: TRBJ2-5
CDR3nt: TGCAGCGTTCGGGGACTAGCGGGGCAAGAGACCCAGTACTTC
CDR3aa: CSVRGLAGQETQYF

abundance: once
v_gene: TRBV20-1
d_gene: TRBD1
j_gene: TRBJ1-5
CDR3nt: TGCAGTGCTATCAGGGGGACACGGGATCAGCCCCAGCATTTT
CDR3aa: CSAIRGTRDQPQHF

abundance: -
v_gene: TRBV5-1
d_gene: -
j_gene: TRBJ1-6
CDR3nt: TGCGCCAGCAGCTTGCAGGTCCGGAACGATAATTCACCCCTCCACTTT
CDR3aa: CASSLQVRNDNSPLHF

abundance: -
v_gene: TRBV12-3/TRBV12-4
d_gene: -
j_gene: TRBJ2-5
CDR3nt: TGTGCCAGCAGTTTCAATGGACGGTCTCAAGAGACCCAGTACTTC
CDR3aa: CASSFNGRSQETQYF

abundance: -
v_gene: TRBV29-1
d_gene: -
j_gene: TRBJ2-7
CDR3nt: TGCAGCGTTGAAGATCCCTGGGGGCAGTACTTC
CDR3aa: CSVEDPWGQYF

abundance: few
v_gene: TRBV7-8
d_gene: TRBD2
j_gene: TRBJ2-5
CDR3nt: TGTGCCAGCAGCACCACCGGGACTAGCGGACCTGAGACCCAGTACTTC
CDR3aa: CASSTTGTSGPETQYF

abundance: many
v_gene: TRBV20-1
d_gene: TRBD1
j_gene: TRBJ1-5
CDR3nt: TGCAGTGCTTTAGGGGGCCTTTTGGGGGATCAGCCCCAGCATTTT
CDR3aa: CSALGGLLGDQPQHF

abundance: many
v_gene: TRBV20-1
d_gene: -
j_gene: TRBJ1-1
CDR3nt: TGCAGCGCTCGAGGTGCCCGAGCTTTCTTT
CDR3aa: CSARGARAFF

abundance: -
v_gene: TRBV5-1
d_gene: -
j_gene: TRBJ2-3
CDR3nt: TGCGCCAGCAGCTTTCGGGGTCCGAGCGCAGATACGCAGTATTTT
CDR3aa: CASSFRGPSADTQYF

abundance: few
v_gene: TRBV6-6
d_gene: -
j_gene: TRBJ1-4
CDR3nt: TGTGCCAGCAGATCAACCGGGCCGCATGAAAAACTGTTTTTT
CDR3aa: CASRSTGPHEKLFF

abundance: many
v_gene: TRBV19
d_gene: -
j_gene: TRBJ1-5
CDR3nt: TGTGCCAGTAGTATTTCCCAAAAACAGCCCCAGCATTTT
CDR3aa: CASSISQKQPQHF

abundance: -
v_gene: TRBV9
d_gene: -
j_gene: TRBJ2-5
CDR3nt: TGTGCCAGCGGCCGGGACTCCTTGAAGACCCAGTACTTC
CDR3aa: CASGRDSLKTQYF

abundance: few
v_gene: TRBV7-2
d_gene: -
j_gene: TRBJ2-5
CDR3nt: TGTGCCAGCAGCCCAAAACTACAAGAGACCCAGTACTTC
CDR3aa: CASSPKLQETQYF

abundance: -
v_gene: TRBV29-1
d_gene: TRBD1
j_gene: TRBJ2-7
CDR3nt: TGCAGCGTATTTGGGACAGACTCCTACGAGCAGTACTTC
CDR3aa: CSVFGTDSYEQYF

abundance: -
v_gene: TRBV19
d_gene: TRBD1
j_gene: TRBJ2-7
CDR3nt: TGTGCCAGTAGTACCCCCCCAGGACAGGTTGGTTACGAGCAGTACTTC
CDR3aa: CASSTPPGQVGYEQYF

abundance: many
v_gene: TRBV20-1
d_gene: -
j_gene: TRBJ2-5
CDR3nt: TGCAGTGCCGTGTCACAGCGATTATGGGGCGCGGAGACCCAGTACTTC
CDR3aa: CSAVSQRLWGAETQYF

abundance: -
v_gene: TRBV6-2/TRBV6-3
d_gene: -
j_gene: TRBJ2-7
CDR3nt: TGTGCCAGCAGTTTCAGACTTTCCTACGAGCAGTACTTC
CDR3aa: CASSFRLSYEQYF

abundance: once
v_gene: TRBV7-2
d_gene: TRBD2
j_gene: TRBJ2-5
CDR3nt: TGTGCCAGCAGCTTAGGGGGACTAGCGGGGATTAGAGAGACCCAGTACTTC
CDR3aa: CASSLGGLAGIRETQYF

abundance: few
v_gene: TRBV6-9
d_gene: TRBD2
j_gene: TRBJ2-7
CDR3nt: TGTGCCAGCAGCCATAGCGGGGAATCCTACGAGCAGTACTTC
CDR3aa: CASSHSGESYEQYF

abundance: many
v_gene: TRBV9
d_gene: -
j_gene: TRBJ1-2
CDR3nt: TGTGCCAGCAGCACCACAAGGGGAAGCTACACCTTC
CDR3aa: CASSTTRGSYTF

abundance: few
v_gene: TRBV6-1
d_gene: -
j_gene: TRBJ1-3
CDR3nt: TGTGCCAGCAGTGACGAAAGGACACCCTGGTACACCATATATTTT
CDR3aa: CASSDERTPWYTIYF

abundance: -
v_gene: TRBV15
d_gene: -
j_gene: TRBJ1-4
CDR3nt: TGTGCCACCAGCAGAGATATTGGAACGGGTGAAAAACTGTTTTTT
CDR3aa: CATSRDIGTGEKLFF

abundance: many
v_gene: TRBV20-1
d_gene: -
j_gene: TRBJ2-7
CDR3nt: TGCAGTGCTTCCAAGACCGGGACATTCTCCTACGAGCAGTACTTC
CDR3aa: CSASKTGTFSYEQYF

abundance: many
v_gene: TRBV7-8
d_gene: -
j_gene: TRBJ2-5
CDR3nt: TGTGCCAGCAGCTCAAGACGGGAAGAGACCCAGTACTTC
CDR3aa: CASSSRREETQYF

abundance: many
v_gene: TRBV2
d_gene: TRBD1
j_gene: TRBJ1-5
CDR3nt: TGTGCCAGCAGTCAGGACAGGGATTTTCGTAGCAATCAGCCCCAGCATTTT
CDR3aa: CASSQDRDFRSNQPQHF

abundance: few
v_gene: TRBV9
d_gene: -
j_gene: TRBJ2-5
CDR3nt: TGTGCCAGCAGCCGACTCGGGGGAGGACGTGAGACCCAGTACTTC
CDR3aa: CASSRLGGGRETQYF

abundance: -
v_gene: TRBV7-9
d_gene: -
j_gene: TRBJ2-7
CDR3nt: TGTGCCAGCAGCTCAGGGGTAAAAAGCTCCTACGAGCAGTACTTC
CDR3aa: CASSSGVKSSYEQYF

abundance: -
v_gene: TRBV7-9
d_gene: -
j_gene: TRBJ2-5
CDR3nt: TGTGCCAGCAGCTTAAATCAGTTCGTAGAGACCCAGTACTTC
CDR3aa: CASSLNQFVETQYF

abundance: -
v_gene: TRBV9
d_gene: TRBD1
j_gene: TRBJ2-7
CDR3nt: TGTGCCAGCAGCTTAGGAGGGGGGACAGGGGTGTACGAGCAGTACTTC
CDR3aa: CASSLGGGTGVYEQYF

abundance: few
v_gene: TRBV11-1
d_gene: -
j_gene: TRBJ2-2
CDR3nt: TGTGCCAGCAGCGTGGGACAAGGTCGGGGAAACACCGGGGAGCTGTTTTTT
CDR3aa: CASSVGQGRGNTGELFF

abundance: -
v_gene: TRBV7-2
d_gene: TRBD1
j_gene: TRBJ2-5
CDR3nt: TGTGCCAGCAGCTTAGCTTATCGAGGACAGGGGTTGAGCCAAGAGACCCAGTACTTC
CDR3aa: CASSLAYRGQGLSQETQYF